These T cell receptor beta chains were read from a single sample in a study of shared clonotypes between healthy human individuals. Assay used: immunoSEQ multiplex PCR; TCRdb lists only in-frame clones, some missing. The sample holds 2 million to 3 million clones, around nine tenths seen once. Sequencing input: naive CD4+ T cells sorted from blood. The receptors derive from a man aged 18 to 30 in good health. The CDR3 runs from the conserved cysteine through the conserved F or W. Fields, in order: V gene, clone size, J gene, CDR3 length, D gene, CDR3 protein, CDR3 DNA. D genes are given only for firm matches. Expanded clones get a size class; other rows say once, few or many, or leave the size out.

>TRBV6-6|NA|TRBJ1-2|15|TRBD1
CASSYPAGGDEGYTF
TGTGCCAGCAGTTACCCGGCAGGGGGCGATGAAGGCTACACCTTC
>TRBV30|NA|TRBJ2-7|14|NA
CAWSVFGGYYEQYF
TGTGCCTGGAGTGTGTTCGGGGGTTACTACGAGCAGTACTTC
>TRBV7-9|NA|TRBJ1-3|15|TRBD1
CASSPTGQGGNTIYF
TGTGCCAGCAGCCCAACGGGACAGGGTGGAAACACCATATATTTT
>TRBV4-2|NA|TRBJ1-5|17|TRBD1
CASSPELAQGGNQPQHF
TGTGCCAGCAGCCCGGAATTAGCACAGGGGGGGAATCAGCCCCAGCATTTT
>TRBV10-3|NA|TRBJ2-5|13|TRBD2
CAIKPGLGETQYF
TGTGCCATCAAACCGGGACTAGGGGAGACCCAGTACTTC
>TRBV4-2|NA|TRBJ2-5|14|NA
CASSQEGLQETQYF
TGTGCCAGCAGCCAAGAAGGCCTCCAAGAGACCCAGTACTTC
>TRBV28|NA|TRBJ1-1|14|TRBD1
CASHLDRLNTEAFF
TGTGCCAGCCATCTGGACAGGCTGAACACTGAAGCTTTCTTT
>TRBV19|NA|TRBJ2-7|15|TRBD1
CASSTQGQGEYEQYF
TGTGCCAGTAGTACCCAGGGACAGGGAGAGTACGAGCAGTACTTC
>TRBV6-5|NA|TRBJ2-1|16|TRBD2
CASSYSFSGKYNEQFF
TGTGCCAGCAGTTACTCGTTCAGCGGGAAGTACAATGAGCAGTTCTTC
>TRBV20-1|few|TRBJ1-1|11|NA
CSARLETEAFF
TGCAGTGCTAGATTGGAAACTGAAGCTTTCTTT
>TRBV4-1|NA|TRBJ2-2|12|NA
CASSQDWGELFF
TGCGCCAGCAGCCAAGACTGGGGGGAGCTGTTTTTT
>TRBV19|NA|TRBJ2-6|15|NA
CASNDIPSGANVLTF
TGTGCCAGTAATGATATACCCTCTGGGGCCAACGTCCTGACTTTC
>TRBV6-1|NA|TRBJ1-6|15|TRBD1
CASSELDRDNSPLHF
TGTGCCAGCAGTGAATTGGACAGGGATAATTCACCCCTCCACTTT
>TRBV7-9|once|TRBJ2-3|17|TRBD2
CASSRRRLAGKTDTQYF
TGTGCCAGCAGCCGCAGACGACTAGCGGGAAAGACAGATACGCAGTATTTT
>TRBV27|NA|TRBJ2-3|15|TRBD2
CASSDGLAGLDTQYF
TGTGCCAGCAGCGATGGACTAGCGGGGTTAGATACGCAGTATTTT
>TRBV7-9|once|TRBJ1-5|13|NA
CASGDNSNQPQHF
TGTGCCAGCGGCGATAATAGCAATCAGCCCCAGCATTTT
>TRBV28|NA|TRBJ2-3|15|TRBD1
CASSLPTGGTDTQYF
TGTGCCAGCAGTTTACCTACAGGGGGCACAGATACGCAGTATTTT
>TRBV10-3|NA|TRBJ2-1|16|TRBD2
CAISESAGGSYNEQFF
TGTGCCATCAGTGAGTCAGCGGGAGGGTCCTACAATGAGCAGTTCTTC
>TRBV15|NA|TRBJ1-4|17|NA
CATSRDWVGQTNEKLFF
TGTGCCACCAGCAGAGATTGGGTTGGCCAGACTAATGAAAAACTGTTTTTT
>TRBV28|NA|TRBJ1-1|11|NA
CASVSGGVAFF
TGTGCCAGCGTGTCGGGGGGAGTAGCTTTCTTT
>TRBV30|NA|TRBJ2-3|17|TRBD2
CAWSGFRTSGTPDTQYF
TGTGCCTGGAGTGGGTTTAGGACTAGCGGCACTCCCGATACGCAGTATTTT
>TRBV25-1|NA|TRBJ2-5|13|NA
CASSAGPAETQYF
TGTGCCAGCAGTGCAGGACCTGCAGAGACCCAGTACTTC
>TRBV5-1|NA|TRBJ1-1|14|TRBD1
CASSLLGQITEAFF
TGCGCCAGCAGCTTACTGGGACAGATCACTGAAGCTTTCTTT